This TCR beta chain was recovered during a study of blood T cell repertoires in COVID-19. For the study at large: From T cells, B-cell-depleted T cells, or PBMCs came the material, which was cDNA or gDNA.

Using immunoSEQ multiplex PCR, the repertoire was profiled, and TCRdb retains in-frame clones only, with some absent. The top ten hold more than 3% of the sample, which has some 150,000 clones, around nine tenths seen once. Between the trimmed V and J ends, which lost 0 bases and 3 bases, there was a span of 12 bases. Germline V gene lookup returns CDR1 SGHRS and CDR2 YFSETQ. The CDR3 runs 15 residues. The sample consisted of peripheral blood. The receptor was derived from an older man with acute or convalescent COVID-19. The chain has TRBV5-1 and TRBJ1-1, with a possible D match to TRBD1 (5 bases). The CDR3 coding sequence is TGCGCCAGCAGCTTGGGGTGGGGCCGCTACACTGAAGCTTTCTTT. Translated: CASSLGWGRYTEAFF.